The 22 T cell receptor beta chains below all came from one sample that was sequenced in a study of early T cells in non-severe SARS-CoV-2 infection. TCRdb re-derived calls from the 5' RACE reads in MiXCR, one entry per CDR3 protein. The sample lists about 27,000 distinct CDR3 sequences; less than 6.5% were seen once. The sample was whole blood. All receptors come from an adult who was a healthcare worker with PCR-confirmed SARS-CoV-2 infection or an uninfected control (not recorded which).

This clonotype was seen more than once but under ten times. The chain carries TRBV6-1 and TRBJ1-2; a weak D match, TRBD1 (6 bases). V dropped 2 bases and J dropped 4 bases, with 11 bases sitting between them. The CDR3 has 14 residues. From germline, CDR1 is MNHNS and CDR2 SASEGT. CDR3 DNA: TGTGCCAGCAGTGAAAGTGGGGGGCTCTATGGCTACACCTTC. This gives the protein CASSESGGLYGYTF.

The sample holds many counts of this clonotype. The chain carries TRBV12-3 or TRBV12-4 and TRBJ2-3, with D unresolved. The CDR3 runs to 14 residues. V was cut by 8 bases and J by 1 base, with 13 bases left in between. The CDR3 protein is CASSIGLGTDTQYF. CDR3 coding DNA: TGTGCCAGCTCGATCGGCCTGGGCACAGATACGCAGTATTTT.

This clonotype is classed as medium-sized. For the CDR3, the DNA is TGTGCCATCAGTGACATGACGGGGACTGAAGCTTTCTTT. Amino acid sequence: CAISDMTGTEAFF. This chain connects TRBV10-3 to TRBJ1-1; D gene uncertain. The V and J ends lost 3 bases and 5 bases respectively, with 10 bases between them. The CDR3 is 13 residues long. Germline values: CDR1 ENHRY, CDR2 SYGVKD.

J is TRBJ2-3 and V is TRBV12-3 or TRBV12-4; 7 nucleotides align to TRBD1. V trimming: 1 base; J trimming: 2 bases; junction bases outside the gene matches: 3. This CDR3 region has 15 residues. Here the CDR3 reads CASSLGTGYTDTQYF. CDR3 DNA: TGTGCCAGCAGTTTAGGGACAGGCTACACAGATACGCAGTATTTT.

Within the sample, this clonotype is medium-sized. The rearrangement links TRBV11-2 to TRBJ1-1, with D possibly matching TRBD1 (5 bases). This CDR3 contains 13 residues. Trimming pared 6 bases from V and 1 base from J, leaving 9 bases between. Per the germline V gene, CDR1 is SGHAT and CDR2 is FQNNGV. CDR3 sequence (DNA): TGTGCCAGCAGGACAGTTCGGAACACTGAAGCTTTCTTT. Its translation: CASRTVRNTEAFF.

This clonotype occurred many times. The chain joins TRBV7-8 to TRBJ1-5; the D gene is possibly TRBD1 (5 bases). CDR3 length equals 12 residues. The germline CDR1 and CDR2 sequences are SGHVS and FQNEAQ. The V end was cut by 6 bases, the J end by 2 bases, with 5 bases between. CDR3 region: CASRQGNQPQHF. In nucleotides, the CDR3 is TGTGCCAGCAGACAGGGCAATCAGCCCCAGCATTTT.

Ten or more counts support this clonotype. This chain connects TRBV29-1 to TRBJ2-2, with 9 bases matching TRBD2. V lost 7 bases and J lost 3; bases outside the gene matches: 6. This CDR3 comprises 14 residues. From germline, CDR1 is SQVTM and CDR2 ANQGSEA. For the CDR3, the DNA is TGCAGCGCCCAGCGGGGGGTAGACACCGGGGAGCTGTTTTTT. Its protein is CSAQRGVDTGELFF.

This clonotype was recorded many times. This chain uses TRBV6-2 or TRBV6-3 with TRBJ2-7; 8 bases map to TRBD2. The CDR3 covers 15 residues. V trimming: 5 bases; J trimming: 3 bases; junction bases outside the gene matches: 9. Looked up from germline, CDR1 is MNHEY and CDR2 is SVGEGT. CDR3 DNA: TGTGCCAGCAGTGCCCCGGGACTAGATAACTACGAGCAGTACTTC. Its translation is CASSAPGLDNYEQYF.

This clonotype was observed at least ten times. The V gene is TRBV12-3 or TRBV12-4, the J gene TRBJ1-4, with D perhaps TRBD1 (6 bases). V was clipped by 5 bases and J by 5 bases, with 18 bases between them. The CDR3 contains 16 residues. The CDR3 DNA is TGTGCCAGCAGTACTAACTTTGGACAGACAAATGAAAAACTGTTTTTT. The encoded protein is CASSTNFGQTNEKLFF.

The rearrangement joins TRBV19 to TRBJ2-2, with TRBD2 matching 11 bases. The V gene's germline CDR1 is LNHDA and CDR2 SQIVND (reference sequence). With 8 bases clipped from V and 7 bases from J, the junction kept 12 bases outside the gene matches. The CDR3 consists of 16 residues. This chain's CDR3 is CASRPLAGAPGGELFF. The DNA of the CDR3 is TGTGCCAGTCGTCCACTAGCGGGGGCCCCCGGCGGGGAGCTGTTTTTT.

This clonotype was observed a few times. CDR3 in amino acids: CASSLAPSAGGTDTQYF. CDR3 coding DNA: TGTGCCAGCAGCTTAGCCCCCTCAGCGGGGGGCACAGATACGCAGTATTTT. The J gene is TRBJ2-3, the V gene TRBV7-2, with TRBD2 matching over 8 bases. V was pared by 0 bases and J by 1 base, with 6 bases of the junction left unmatched. Germline lookup yields CDR1 SGHTA and CDR2 FQGNSA. The CDR3 contains 17 residues.

This clonotype was seen at least ten times. The CDR3 DNA reads as TGTGCCAGCAGCTTAGTGGGGGCTCAGACGGATACGCAGTATTTT. Protein sequence: CASSLVGAQTDTQYF. This chain uses TRBV7-6 with TRBJ2-3, with D perhaps TRBD1 (6 bases). This CDR3 contains 15 residues. Looked up from germline, CDR1 is SGHVS and CDR2 is FNYEAQ. Deletions cut 1 base from V and 6 bases from J, with 14 bases between.

This clonotype came up many times. The rearrangement joins TRBV7-9 to TRBJ2-4, with D perhaps given as TRBD1 or TRBD2 (5 bases each). The V end was cut by 3 bases, the J end by 8 bases, with 14 bases between. CDR3 size: 14 residues. Germline V gene sequence: CDR1 SEHNR, CDR2 FQNEAQ (reference sequence). CDR3 bases: TGTGCCAGCAGCTTGGCAGGGAGTGCGGACATTCAGTACTTC. Residues: CASSLAGSADIQYF. The full variable domain, completed using reference TRBV7-9 and TRBJ2-4, is DTGVSQNPRHKITKRGQNVTFRCDPISEHNRLYWYRQTLGQGPEFLTYFQNEAQLEKSRLLSDRFSAERPKGSFSTLEIQRTEQGDSAMYLCASSLAGSADIQYFGAGTRLSVL.

The chain has TRBV27 and TRBJ2-7; D remains ambiguous. The CDR3 is 15 residues long. Trimming pared 2 bases from V and 2 bases from J, leaving 13 bases between. Germline V gives CDR1 MNHEY, CDR2 SMNVEV (reference sequence). The CDR3 sequence is CASSLLGSLAYEQYF. CDR3 in DNA: TGTGCCAGCAGTTTACTGGGTAGTTTGGCCTACGAGCAGTACTTC.

This clonotype came up many times. V gene TRBV29-1 combines with J gene TRBJ1-2; D is unresolved. Germline V CDR1 and CDR2: SQVTM, ANQGSEA. The germline V and J ends were trimmed by 2 bases and 6 bases, with 16 bases remaining between them. There are 14 residues in the CDR3. DNA for the CDR3: TGCAGCGTTGAAAGGTCTATCGGATGGGATGGCTACACCTTC. Residues: CSVERSIGWDGYTF. Full variable domain (rest looked up from reference TRBV29-1 and TRBJ1-2): SAVISQKPSRDICQRGTSLTIQCQVDSQVTMMFWYRQQPGQSLTLIATANQGSEATYESGFVIDKFPISRPNLTFSTLTVSNMSPEDSSIYLCSVERSIGWDGYTFGSGTRLTVV.

The table lists this clonotype with many counts. The V and J genes are TRBV5-1 and TRBJ1-1; D is uncertain. The V end lost 1 base, the J end lost 1 base, and 8 bases lay between the germline ends. This CDR3 spans 14 amino acids. Germline V gene lookup returns CDR1 SGHRS and CDR2 YFSETQ. In DNA form, the CDR3 reads TGCGCCAGCAGCTTGCCCTTGAAGAACACTGAAGCTTTCTTT. This encodes CASSLPLKNTEAFF.

This clonotype was seen a handful of times. Here the CDR3 reads CASSLDALWNEQYF. The DNA for the CDR3 is TGTGCCAGCAGCCTGGACGCCTTGTGGAACGAGCAGTACTTC. The rearrangement joins TRBV5-6 to TRBJ2-7; D remains ambiguous. The CDR3 consists of 14 residues. Trimming removed 4 bases at V and 5 bases at J, with 16 bases between. Germline V lookup: CDR1 SGHDT, CDR2 YYEEEE.

The chain combines TRBV12-3 or TRBV12-4 with TRBJ2-3, with TRBD2 matching 9 bases. V lost 6 bases and J lost 1; bases outside the gene matches: 2. This CDR3 is built from 14 residues. DNA for the CDR3: TGTGCCAGCAGACTAGCGGGTCGCACAGATACGCAGTATTTT. As protein: CASRLAGRTDTQYF.

This clonotype was picked up a small number of times. CDR3 amino acids: CSVTVSGANVLTF. The DNA for the CDR3 is TGCAGCGTCACAGTCTCTGGGGCCAACGTCCTGACTTTC. The chain carries TRBV29-1 and TRBJ2-6; D gene unclear. Trimming left V 6 bases short and J 0 bases short, with 6 bases between. CDR3 size: 13 residues. The germline V gene encodes CDR1 SQVTM and CDR2 ANQGSEA.

The chain carries TRBV4-2 and TRBJ2-3; D is unresolved. Looked up from germline, CDR1 is LGHNA and CDR2 is YNFKEQ. V gave up 0 bases and J gave up 7 bases, with 8 bases separating them. This CDR3 has 13 residues. Written as DNA, the CDR3 is TGTGCCAGCAGCCAAGACCCCGGGTATACGCAGTATTTT. The encoded protein is CASSQDPGYTQYF.

A few counts support this clonotype. V gene TRBV20-1 combines with J gene TRBJ2-7; 9 bases fit TRBD1. CDR3 length: 14 residues. V gave up 1 base and J gave up 3 bases; unmatched junction bases: 4. CDR1 DFQATT and CDR2 SNEGSKA come from the germline V gene (reference sequence). The CDR3 loop is CSARAGDRDYEQYF. The DNA of the CDR3 is TGCAGTGCTAGAGCAGGGGACAGGGACTACGAGCAGTACTTC.

In its sample, this clonotype was seen a few times. This sequence joins TRBV19 and TRBJ2-3; tentative D call: TRBD1 (5 bases). V was pared by 5 bases and J by 2 bases, with 8 bases between. Germline values: CDR1 LNHDA, CDR2 SQIVND (reference sequence). The CDR3 is 13 residues long. The CDR3 coding sequence is TGTGCCAGTAGTCGCAGGGCCACAGATACGCAGTATTTT. This encodes CASSRRATDTQYF.